The 23 T cell receptor beta chains in this list originate from one sample, sequenced in a study of cytotoxic CD8 clonotypes in ibrutinib-treated CLL. The data were produced by immunoSEQ multiplex PCR, yet TCRdb's version contains in-frame clones alone and is incomplete. The data hold approximately 350,000 clones, with roughly two thirds observed a single time. Sequenced material: PBMCs, taken after 36 months of ibrutinib treatment. The origin of the receptors is a human donor with chronic lymphocytic leukemia.

The chain uses TRBV10-1 and TRBJ2-1, with 10 nucleotides matching TRBD1. This CDR3 has 15 amino acids. Germline V lookup: CDR1 WNHNN, CDR2 SYGVQD (reference sequence). V dropped 3 bases and J dropped 10; count of bases not matched to a gene: 9. The CDR3 protein is CASSDKLGQGLEQFF. For the CDR3, the DNA is TGCGCCAGCAGTGATAAGTTGGGACAGGGGCTCGAGCAGTTCTTC.

CDR3: CASSQDRTDTQYF. The CDR3 DNA reads TGCGCCAGCAGCCAAGATAGAACGGATACGCAGTATTTT. The chain carries TRBV4-3 and TRBJ2-3; unclear D gene. The V gene lost 0 bases and the J gene lost 6 bases, with 7 bases spanning the gap. CDR1 and CDR2 (germline): LGHNA, YSLEER. The CDR3 is 13 amino acids.

The gene calls are TRBV25-1 and TRBJ2-3, with D possibly called TRBD1 or TRBD2 (5 bases each). The CDR3 extends over 14 amino acids. Trimming stripped 6 bases from V and 3 bases from J, with 13 bases between. Germline V lookup: CDR1 MGHDK, CDR2 SYGVNS. DNA for the CDR3: TGTGCCAGCAGCCACCGGGACGGAACAGATACGCAGTATTTT. It is translated as CASSHRDGTDTQYF.

About this clone: Additional DNA sequences in this sample encode the identical CDR3. The rearrangement uses TRBV18 and TRBJ2-2; D possibly corresponds to TRBD1 (6 bases). This CDR3 has 13 residues. V lost 5 bases to trimming and J lost 6 bases, with 10 bases between them. Germline assignment: CDR1 KGHSH and CDR2 LQKENI. The CDR3 loop is CASSLGTPGELFF. In DNA, the CDR3 is TGTGCCAGCTCATTGGGGACACCCGGGGAGCTGTTTTTT.

V usage is TRBV5-1 and J usage is TRBJ1-1; 8 bases agree with TRBD1. The CDR3 consists of 15 residues. After removal of 0 bases from V and 5 bases from J, the junction contained 6 bases not matched to a gene. CDR1 and CDR2 (germline): SGHRS, YFSETQ. CDR3 DNA: TGCGCCAGCAGCTTGGTGCAGGGGGCGCAAACTGAAGCTTTCTTT. It codes for CASSLVQGAQTEAFF.

The genes are TRBV27 and TRBJ2-7, with D tentatively TRBD1 or TRBD2 (5 bases each). This CDR3 has 13 residues. The germline CDR1 and CDR2 sequences are MNHEY and SMNVEV (reference sequence). V lost 6 bases and J 0 bases, leaving 9 bases between the germline ends. CDR3 amino acids: CASSVGTSYEQYF. CDR3 in DNA: TGTGCCAGCAGCGTCGGGACCTCCTACGAGCAGTACTTC.

There are a few counts of this clone. The J gene is TRBJ2-1, the V gene TRBV5-1; tentatively, D is TRBD2 (6 bases). Germline V gene lookup returns CDR1 SGHRS and CDR2 YFSETQ. This CDR3 is 14 amino acids long. The V and J ends lost 5 bases and 0 bases respectively, with 9 bases between them. CDR3 nucleotide sequence: TGCGCCAGCAGAGGCGGGATCTCCTACAATGAGCAGTTCTTC. Residues: CASRGGISYNEQFF.

The chain joins TRBV28 to TRBJ2-6, with TRBD1 matching 11 bases. The CDR3 totals 18 residues. The germline V gene has CDR1 MDHEN and CDR2 SYDVKM. V shed 4 bases and J 2 bases; nucleotides not matched to a gene: 7. Written as DNA, the CDR3 is TGTGCCAGCAGTTATCCCGGGACAGGGGGTACTGGGGCCAACGTCCTGACTTTC. This sequence encodes CASSYPGTGGTGANVLTF.

This clone was counted only a few times. The DNA for the CDR3 is TGTGCCAGCAGTTTAGCCCCAGGGACTAGAGACTATGGCTACACCTTC. It yields the protein CASSLAPGTRDYGYTF. This chain uses TRBV6-6 with TRBJ1-2; TRBD1 is a possible D gene (5 bases). Trimming shortened V by 4 bases and J by 3 bases, and 18 bases separated the two germline ends. The length of the CDR3 is 16 residues. Germline V gene data show CDR1 as MNHNY and CDR2 as SVGAGI (reference sequence).

This chain uses TRBV7-3 with TRBJ2-2; D remains unclear. The CDR3 has 15 amino acids. V lost 1 base and J 2 bases, leaving 8 bases between the germline ends. Germline lookup yields CDR1 SGHTA and CDR2 FQGTGA. The CDR3 DNA reads TGTGCCAGCAGCTTAATCGGTGGCAACACCGGGGAGCTGTTTTTT. Amino acids: CASSLIGGNTGELFF.

The gene calls are TRBV6-5 and TRBJ2-7, with 12 positions matching TRBD2. J was trimmed by 1 base and V by 6 bases; bases with no gene match: 1. In germline, CDR1 is MNHEY, CDR2 SVGAGI. The CDR3 has 14 amino acids. CDR3 sequence (DNA): TGTGCCAGCAGGGGGACTAGCGGGTCCTACGAGCAGTACTTC. Its protein product is CASRGTSGSYEQYF.

This clone was detected a few times. The chain joins TRBV7-3 to TRBJ2-7; no firm D call. Looked up from germline, CDR1 is SGHTA and CDR2 is FQGTGA. The CDR3 covers 14 residues. V dropped 0 bases and J dropped 3 bases, with 9 bases sitting between them. The CDR3 nucleotides are TGTGCCAGCAGCTTAACCGGCCCTGGCTACGAGCAGTACTTC. This sequence encodes CASSLTGPGYEQYF.

This clone was seen a handful of times. The V gene is TRBV7-3, the J gene TRBJ2-7; 12 nucleotides line up with TRBD2. Germline V gene lookup returns CDR1 SGHTA and CDR2 FQGTGA. The CDR3 extends over 16 amino acids. The J segment lost 6 bases and the V segment lost 3 bases, leaving 9 bases of the junction unmatched. The CDR3 loop is CASSLYLAGGPLEQYF. The CDR3 DNA is TGTGCCAGCAGCTTGTATCTAGCGGGAGGGCCTCTCGAGCAGTACTTC. Full variable domain (rest looked up from reference TRBV7-3 and TRBJ2-7): GAGVSQTPSNKVTEKGKYVELRCDPISGHTALYWYRQSLGQGPEFLIYFQGTGAADDSGLPNDRFFAVRPEGSVSTLKIQRTERGDSAVYLCASSLYLAGGPLEQYFGPGTRLTVT.

This chain links TRBV6-1 with TRBJ2-7; a possible D gene is TRBD2 (5 bases). CDR1 and CDR2 from the germline V gene are MNHNS and SASEGT. This CDR3 comprises 14 residues. V gave up 2 bases and J gave up 0 bases, with 8 bases separating them. The CDR3 region is CASSESRGSYEQYF. The CDR3 DNA follows: TGTGCCAGCAGTGAAAGTCGGGGCTCCTACGAGCAGTACTTC.

The genes are TRBV5-1 and TRBJ1-2; no reliable D call. Per germline, CDR1 SGHRS and CDR2 YFSETQ. The length of the CDR3 is 11 residues. Trimming left V 3 bases short and J 7 bases short, with 7 bases between. CDR3 nucleotide sequence: TGCGCCAGCAGCTCGGGCCCTGGCTACACCTTC. This gives the protein CASSSGPGYTF.

The rearrangement uses TRBV7-8 and TRBJ2-1; D is perhaps TRBD1 or TRBD2 (5 bases each). In germline, CDR1 is SGHVS, CDR2 FQNEAQ. The CDR3 has 15 amino acids. Between the trimmed V and J ends, which lost 2 bases and 3 bases, there was a span of 11 bases. DNA for the CDR3: TGTGCCAGCAGCTTAAGTGGGACCCTCTACAATGAGCAGTTCTTC. Translation: CASSLSGTLYNEQFF. The full variable domain, its missing parts supplied by reference TRBV7-8 and TRBJ2-1, is GAGVSQSPRYKVAKRGQDVALRCDPISGHVSLFWYQQALGQGPEFLTYFQNEAQLDKSGLPSDRFFAERPEGSVSTLKIQRTQQEDSAVYLCASSLSGTLYNEQFFGPGTRLTVL.

CDR3 nucleotides: TGTGCCAGCAGGGTCACTCTAGCCAAAAACATTCAGTACTTC. Translated, it gives CASRVTLAKNIQYF. The V call is TRBV6-1, the J call TRBJ2-4; unclear D gene. Germline V gene sequence: CDR1 MNHNS, CDR2 SASEGT. The V end lost 6 bases, the J end lost 0 bases, and 9 bases lay between the germline ends. CDR3 length: 14 amino acids.

This chain uses TRBV5-1 with TRBJ2-2; 10 bases are shared with TRBD1. The CDR3 loop spans 16 amino acids. Unmatched junction bases numbered 3, after V lost 4 bases and J lost 0 bases. CDR1 is SGHRS and CDR2 is YFSETQ in the germline V gene. The CDR3 nucleotides are TGCGCCAGCAGCACGACAGGGGGCTCGAACACCGGGGAGCTGTTTTTT. Its protein product is CASSTTGGSNTGELFF.

V usage is TRBV2 and J usage is TRBJ1-2, with 8 bases identical to TRBD1. The junction had 0 bases not matched to a gene; V was cut back by 4 bases and J by 2 bases. Germline V lookup: CDR1 SNHLY, CDR2 FYNNEI. This CDR3 contains 13 residues. CDR3 nucleotides: TGTGCCAGCAGTGGGACAGGGAACTATGGCTACACCTTC. Translated: CASSGTGNYGYTF.

This chain links TRBV5-4 with TRBJ2-1; TRBD1 might be the D (6 bases). Germline-derived CDR1 and CDR2 are SGHNT and YYREEE (reference sequence). V was cut by 4 bases and J by 0 bases, with 14 bases left in between. This CDR3 is 16 amino acids long. The CDR3 reads CASSPTGAYSYNEQFF. In DNA form, the CDR3 reads TGTGCCAGCAGCCCGACAGGCGCGTACTCCTACAATGAGCAGTTCTTC.

The chain combines TRBV5-1 with TRBJ2-7, with 8 nucleotides matching TRBD1. CDR3 length equals 17 residues. V was pared by 3 bases and J by 3 bases, with 14 bases of the junction left unmatched. Germline CDR1 reads SGHRS; CDR2 reads YFSETQ. This CDR3 reads CASSWGPTGGLLYEQYF. CDR3 DNA sequence: TGCGCCAGCAGCTGGGGGCCTACAGGGGGACTTCTCTACGAGCAGTACTTC.

The gene calls are TRBV19 and TRBJ2-7; 11 positions match TRBD2. V shed 5 bases, J shed 1 base, and the junction held 7 bases outside the gene matches. Germline CDR1 and CDR2: LNHDA and SQIVND (reference sequence). CDR3 length: 16 residues. CDR3 sequence: CASSATTSGESYEQYF. In DNA, the CDR3 is TGTGCCAGTAGTGCGACGACTAGCGGGGAGTCCTACGAGCAGTACTTC.

The chain carries TRBV21-1 and TRBJ1-5. TRBV21-1 is tagged as a pseudogene. The CDR3 has 12 amino acids. CDR3 coding DNA: TGTGCCAGCAGCGGAGGGCATCAGCCCCAGCATTTT. Translated: CASSGGHQPQHF.